The 2 T cell receptor beta chains below all came from one sample that was sequenced in a study of STAT3 mutations in large granular lymphocyte leukemia. Overall study findings and caveats: In T-cell large granular lymphocyte leukemia, about half of patients showed multiple immunodominant subclonotypes.

No antigen has been identified for these receptors. Here immunoSEQ multiplex PCR was the method, and the copy in TCRdb shows in-frame clones only, minus some. This table has 1,500 or so clones, almost 60% appearing once. The sample comprised peripheral blood mononuclear cells. The receptors come from a woman in her 70s with T-cell large granular lymphocyte leukemia. Some clones in this sample may be carry-over from other donors' samples.

The count of this clone is one. The chain is built from TRBV6-5 and TRBJ1-2; tentatively, D is TRBD1 (5 bases). There are 14 residues in the CDR3. V lost 2 bases, J lost 2 bases, and 9 bases lay in between. Germline loops: CDR1 MNHEY, CDR2 SVGAGI. The CDR3 nucleotides read TGTGCCAGCAGTTACGGAGGGGCCAACTATGGCTACACCTTC. Protein sequence: CASSYGGANYGYTF.

V is TRBV30 and J is TRBJ1-3, with TRBD1 matching over 8 bases. The CDR3 consists of 15 residues. The V and J ends lost 4 bases and 0 bases, in that order; junction bases with no gene match: 5. Germline values: CDR1 GTSNPN, CDR2 SVGIG (reference sequence). The DNA of the CDR3 is TGTGCCTGGAATACAGGGGGAAGCTCTGGAAACACCATATATTTT. As protein: CAWNTGGSSGNTIYF.